This entry lists 9 T cell receptor beta chains sequenced from one sample in a study of T cell responses to AZD1222 COVID-19 vaccine (dated by TCRdb to about 2021). The time point label on this specimen signifies: baseline before first vaccination. Libraries came from the immunoSEQ multiplex PCR assay. What TCRdb holds here is the immuneACCESS table cut down to in-frame rearrangements. Part of the clones is not present; checked against another copy, under half of the missing clones reflect an unresolved V gene, and the others are unexplained. The sample data list 110,000 to 150,000 clones, and around 90% of these were observed just once. Around 3% of the sample goes to the ten largest clones. The sample consisted of peripheral blood, taken on day 0 of AZD1222 vaccination. The receptor set was obtained from an adult in good health.

The chain is built from TRBV9 and TRBJ2-3; weak D call: TRBD1 (6 bases). Germline CDR1 reads SGDLS; CDR2 reads YYNGEE. Between the trimmed V and J ends, which lost 0 bases and 6 bases, there was a span of 17 bases. The CDR3 totals 16 residues. This chain's CDR3 is CASSVAVARGTDTQYF. CDR3 nucleotide sequence: TGTGCCAGCAGCGTAGCGGTCGCGAGGGGGACGGATACGCAGTATTTT.

This clone was seen a single time. The V call is TRBV11-3, the J call TRBJ2-3, with D possibly being TRBD1 or TRBD2 (5 bases each). CDR3 length: 15 residues. Germline V gives CDR1 SGHNT, CDR2 YENEEA. V gave up 3 bases and J gave up 0 bases, with 10 bases separating them. The CDR3 is CASSFSGPSTDTQYF. DNA for the CDR3: TGTGCCAGCAGCTTTTCGGGGCCCAGCACAGATACGCAGTATTTT. The entire variable domain, with the rest obtained from reference TRBV11-3 and TRBJ2-3, is as follows: EAGVVQSPRYKIIEKKQPVAFWCNPISGHNTLYWYLQNLGQGPELLIRYENEEAVDDSQLPKDRFSAERLKGVDSTLKIQPAELGDSAVYLCASSFSGPSTDTQYFGPGTRLTVL.

The genes are TRBV5-5 and TRBJ2-5; D gene uncertain. CDR1 and CDR2 (germline): SGHKS, YYEKEE (reference sequence). The CDR3 covers 14 residues. The ends were cut back, 2 bases at V and 5 bases at J, with 13 bases in the middle. In DNA form, the CDR3 reads TGTGCCAGCAGCTTTGGTTCGAGGTTGGAGACCCAGTACTTC. Protein product: CASSFGSRLETQYF.

This clone was detected once. The V call is TRBV20-1, the J call TRBJ2-7; the D is unclear. The CDR3 has 11 amino acids. CDR1 and CDR2 from the germline V gene are DFQATT and SNEGSKA (reference sequence). Trimming cost V 3 bases and J 4 bases, with 7 bases left between them. The CDR3 DNA is TGCAGTGCTAGTCTGGGGTACGAGCAGTACTTC. This codes for CSASLGYEQYF.

The V call is TRBV3-1 (or the pseudogene TRBV3-2), the J call TRBJ1-4; possibly TRBD1 for D (5 bases). The CDR3 runs to 15 residues. Trimming stripped 2 bases from V and 14 bases from J, with 21 bases between. The V gene's germline CDR1 is LGHDT and CDR2 YNNKEL (reference sequence). CDR3 nucleotides: TGTGCCAGCAGCCAACGCAGATTAGGGGTCGGCGGCCTGTTTTTT. The encoded protein is CASSQRRLGVGGLFF.

The chain joins TRBV15 to TRBJ1-2; D possibly corresponds to TRBD1 (6 bases). CDR3 length: 14 residues. The germline V and J ends were trimmed by 1 base and 2 bases, with 8 bases remaining between them. Germline V CDR1 and CDR2: LNHNV, YYDKDF (reference sequence). The CDR3 loop reads CATSRGGQNYGYTF. CDR3 DNA sequence: TGTGCCACCAGCAGAGGGGGACAAAACTATGGCTACACCTTC.

The gene calls are TRBV6-2 or TRBV6-3 and TRBJ1-5; D gene unclear. CDR3 length: 12 residues. The V gene's germline CDR1 is MNHEY and CDR2 SVGEGT. V was pared by 4 bases and J by 5 bases, with 6 bases between. The CDR3 DNA follows: TGTGCCAGCAGTTTGGACGATCAGCCCCAGCATTTT. Translating gives CASSLDDQPQHF.

The chain recombines TRBV19 with TRBJ1-4; 7 bases are shared with TRBD1. V lost 5 bases, J lost 5 bases, and 11 bases stayed unmatched. CDR3 length equals 16 residues. From germline, CDR1 is LNHDA and CDR2 SQIVND (reference sequence). The CDR3 loop reads CASSLWDSQQNEKLFF. The CDR3, as DNA: TGTGCCAGTAGTCTCTGGGACAGCCAGCAAAATGAAAAACTGTTTTTT.

The chain carries TRBV18 and TRBJ2-7, with a weak D call TRBD2 (6 bases). This CDR3 is 13 amino acids long. V was clipped by 6 bases and J by 0 bases, with 9 bases between them. Germline V gives CDR1 KGHSH, CDR2 LQKENI. The DNA for the CDR3 is TGTGCCAGCTCCCGCGGGGACTCCTACGAGCAGTACTTC. This translates into CASSRGDSYEQYF.